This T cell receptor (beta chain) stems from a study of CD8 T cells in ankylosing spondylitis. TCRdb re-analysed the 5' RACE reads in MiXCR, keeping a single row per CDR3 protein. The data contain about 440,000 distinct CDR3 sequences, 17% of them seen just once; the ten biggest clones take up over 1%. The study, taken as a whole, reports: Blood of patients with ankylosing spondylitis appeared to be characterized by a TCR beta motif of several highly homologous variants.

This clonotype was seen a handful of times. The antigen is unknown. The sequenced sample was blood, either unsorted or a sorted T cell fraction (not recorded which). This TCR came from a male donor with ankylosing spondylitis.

CDR3 protein: CAWGPNTQYF. The CDR3, as DNA: TGTGCCTGGGGGCCTAATACGCAGTATTTT. The chain has TRBV30 and TRBJ2-3; D ambiguous. The CDR3 totals 10 residues. The germline V gene encodes CDR1 GTSNPN and CDR2 SVGIG (reference sequence). With 5 bases removed from V and 7 bases from J, the gap between germline ends came to 7 bases.